This T cell receptor (beta chain) comes out of a study of T-cell reconstitution after alpha-beta-depleted transplantation in children. Broader study findings: Two months or so post-transplant, alpha-beta T cells reportedly derived from several hundred expanded graft clones. Surviving recipient T cells and intrathymic progenitors accounted for some patients' high TCRbeta diversity at day 60. A year had passed since transplant, and T-cell counts and diversity by then came mostly from newly produced T cells.

There are many counts of this clonotype. Its antigen is currently unknown. A TCRbeta library incorporating unique molecular identifiers was prepared. TCRdb fed the PCR reads into MiXCR, producing one record per CDR3 protein. The profile shows hundreds of thousands of distinct CDR3 sequences, under 9.5% of them singletons. V dropped 5 bases and J dropped 0 bases, with 5 bases sitting between them. This CDR3 has 12 residues. Germline V gene sequence: CDR1 SGHAT, CDR2 FQNNGV. The chain uses TRBV11-2 and TRBJ2-7; no clear D gene. The specimen was PBMCs, mostly from graft donor cells, collected 180 days after TCRalphabeta/CD19-depleted stem cell transplant. The sequence came from a male patient under 18 who had a stem cell transplant for acute lymphoblastic leukemia, so the T cells may come from the graft donor. The CDR3, as DNA: TGTGCCAGCAGCATTAGCTCCTACGAGCAGTACTTC. The encoded protein is CASSISSYEQYF.